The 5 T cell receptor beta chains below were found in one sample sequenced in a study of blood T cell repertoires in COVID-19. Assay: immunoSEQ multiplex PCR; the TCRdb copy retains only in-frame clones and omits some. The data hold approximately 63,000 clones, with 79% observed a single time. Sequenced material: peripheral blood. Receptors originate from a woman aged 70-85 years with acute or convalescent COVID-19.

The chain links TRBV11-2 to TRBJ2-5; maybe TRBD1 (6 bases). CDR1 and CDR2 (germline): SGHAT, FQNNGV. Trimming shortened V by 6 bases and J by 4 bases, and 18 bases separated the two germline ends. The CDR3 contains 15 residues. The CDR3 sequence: CASSSRGGGRETQYF. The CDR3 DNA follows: TGTGCCAGCAGTTCCAGGGGTGGGGGACGAGAGACCCAGTACTTC.

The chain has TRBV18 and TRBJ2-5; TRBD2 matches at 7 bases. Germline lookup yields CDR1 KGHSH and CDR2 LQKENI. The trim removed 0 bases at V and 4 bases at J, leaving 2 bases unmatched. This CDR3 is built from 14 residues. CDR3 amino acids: CASSPPPGGETQYF. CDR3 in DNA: TGTGCCAGCTCACCACCCCCGGGGGGAGAGACCCAGTACTTC.

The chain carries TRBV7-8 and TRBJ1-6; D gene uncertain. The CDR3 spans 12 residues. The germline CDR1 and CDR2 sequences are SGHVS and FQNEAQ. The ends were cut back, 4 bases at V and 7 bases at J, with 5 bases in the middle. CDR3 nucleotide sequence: TGTGCCAGCAGCTACAGCAATTCACCCCTCCACTTT. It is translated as CASSYSNSPLHF.

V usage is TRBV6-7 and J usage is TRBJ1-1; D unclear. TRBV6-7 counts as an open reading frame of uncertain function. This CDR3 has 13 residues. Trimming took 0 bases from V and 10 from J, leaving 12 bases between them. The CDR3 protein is CASSYSTGERAFF. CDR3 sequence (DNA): TGTGCCAGCAGTTACTCGACTGGGGAGAGAGCTTTCTTT.

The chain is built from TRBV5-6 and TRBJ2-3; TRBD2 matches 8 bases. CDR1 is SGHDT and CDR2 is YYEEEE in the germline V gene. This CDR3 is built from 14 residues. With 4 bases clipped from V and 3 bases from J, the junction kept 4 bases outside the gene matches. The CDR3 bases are TGTGCCAGCAGCCGTAGCGGGGTTACAGATACGCAGTATTTT. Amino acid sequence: CASSRSGVTDTQYF.